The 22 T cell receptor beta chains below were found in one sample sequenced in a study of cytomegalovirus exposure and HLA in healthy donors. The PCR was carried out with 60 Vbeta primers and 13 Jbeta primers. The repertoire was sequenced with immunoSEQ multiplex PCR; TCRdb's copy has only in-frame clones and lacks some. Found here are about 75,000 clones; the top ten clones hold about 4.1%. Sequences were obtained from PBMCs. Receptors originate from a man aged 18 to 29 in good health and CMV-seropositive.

CDR3 coding DNA: TGTGCCAGCAGCTTATGGACAGGGTCCTCCTACGAGCAGTACTTC. Its translation is CASSLWTGSSYEQYF. This rearrangement joins TRBV7-9 to TRBJ2-7; TRBD1 agrees at 8 bases. J gave up 0 bases and V 2 bases, and 3 bases lay outside the gene matches. Germline assignment: CDR1 SEHNR and CDR2 FQNEAQ (reference sequence). CDR3 length: 15 amino acids.

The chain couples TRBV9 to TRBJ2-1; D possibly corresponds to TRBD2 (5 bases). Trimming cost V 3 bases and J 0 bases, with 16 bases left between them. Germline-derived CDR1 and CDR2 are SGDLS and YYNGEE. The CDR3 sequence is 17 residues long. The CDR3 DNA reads TGTGCCAGCAGCGCCATTAGCTTGGGGAGCTCCTACAATGAGCAGTTCTTC. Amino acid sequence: CASSAISLGSSYNEQFF.

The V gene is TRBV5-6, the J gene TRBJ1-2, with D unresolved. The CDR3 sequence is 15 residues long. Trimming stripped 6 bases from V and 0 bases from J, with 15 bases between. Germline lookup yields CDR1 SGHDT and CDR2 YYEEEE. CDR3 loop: CASTPKVRANYGYTF. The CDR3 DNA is TGTGCCAGCACCCCGAAGGTCCGGGCTAACTATGGCTACACCTTC.

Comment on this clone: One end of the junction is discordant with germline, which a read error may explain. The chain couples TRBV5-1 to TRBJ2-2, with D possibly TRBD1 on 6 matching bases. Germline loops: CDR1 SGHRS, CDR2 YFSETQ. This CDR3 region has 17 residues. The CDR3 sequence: CASSTPRDKPNPGELFF. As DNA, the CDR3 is TGCGCCAGCAGCACCCCCCGGGACAAACCGAACCCCGGGGAGCTGTTTTTT.

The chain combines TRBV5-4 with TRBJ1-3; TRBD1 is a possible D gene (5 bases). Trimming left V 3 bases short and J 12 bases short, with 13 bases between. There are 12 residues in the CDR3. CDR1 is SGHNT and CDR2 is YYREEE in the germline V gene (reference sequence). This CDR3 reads CASSSRDTVIYF. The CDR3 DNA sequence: TGTGCCAGCAGCTCCAGGGATACGGTCATATATTTT.

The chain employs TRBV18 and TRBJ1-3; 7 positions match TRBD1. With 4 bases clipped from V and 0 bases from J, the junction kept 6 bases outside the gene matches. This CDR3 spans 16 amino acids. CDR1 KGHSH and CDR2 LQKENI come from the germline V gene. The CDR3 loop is CASSLRQGDSGNTIYF. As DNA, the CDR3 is TGTGCCAGCTCACTAAGACAGGGCGACTCTGGAAACACCATATATTTT. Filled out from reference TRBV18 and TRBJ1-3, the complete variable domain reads NAGVMQNPRHLVRRRGQEARLRCSPMKGHSHVYWYRQLPEEGLKFMVYLQKENIIDESGMPKERFSAEFPKEGPSILRIQQVVRGDSAAYFCASSLRQGDSGNTIYFGEGSWLTVV.

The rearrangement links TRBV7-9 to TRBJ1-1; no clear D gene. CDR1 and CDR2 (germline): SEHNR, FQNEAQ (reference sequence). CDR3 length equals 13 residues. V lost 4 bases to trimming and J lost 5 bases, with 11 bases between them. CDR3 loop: CASSSGEGTEAFF. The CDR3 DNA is TGTGCCAGCAGCTCAGGTGAGGGAACTGAAGCTTTCTTT.

The CDR3 DNA sequence: TGTGCCAGATTCCCCCCCCGGTATCACAGGCCCACTAACTATGGCTACACCTTC. It encodes CARFPPRYHRPTNYGYTF. J is TRBJ1-2 and V is TRBV7-5; the table's D call TRBD1 went unverified against the DNA. TRBV7-5 is deemed a pseudogene. The CDR3 runs to 18 residues.

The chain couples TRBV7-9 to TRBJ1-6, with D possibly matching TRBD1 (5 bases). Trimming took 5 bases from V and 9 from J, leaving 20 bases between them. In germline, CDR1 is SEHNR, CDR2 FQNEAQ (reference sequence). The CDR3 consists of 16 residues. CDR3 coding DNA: TGTGCCAGCAGCCCTCAGATCTCAGGGTTTATTTCACCCCTCCACTTT. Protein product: CASSPQISGFISPLHF.

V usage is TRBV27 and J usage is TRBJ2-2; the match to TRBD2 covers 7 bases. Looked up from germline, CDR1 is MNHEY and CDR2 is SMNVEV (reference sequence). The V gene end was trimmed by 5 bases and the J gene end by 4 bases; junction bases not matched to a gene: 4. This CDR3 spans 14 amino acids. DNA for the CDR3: TGTGCCAGCAGTCCAAGGACTAGCACCGGGGAGCTGTTTTTT. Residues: CASSPRTSTGELFF.

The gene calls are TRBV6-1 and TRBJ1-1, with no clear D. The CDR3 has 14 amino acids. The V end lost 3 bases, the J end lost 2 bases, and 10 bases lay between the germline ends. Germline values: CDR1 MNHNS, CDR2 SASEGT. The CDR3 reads CASSESGENTEAFF. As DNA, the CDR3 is TGTGCCAGCAGTGAGTCGGGTGAAAACACTGAAGCTTTCTTT.

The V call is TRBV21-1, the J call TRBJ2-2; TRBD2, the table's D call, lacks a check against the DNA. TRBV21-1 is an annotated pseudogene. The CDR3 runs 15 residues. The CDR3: CASNDGRRGTGELFF. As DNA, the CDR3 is TGTGCCAGCAATGACGGGAGACGGGGAACCGGGGAGCTGTTTTTT.

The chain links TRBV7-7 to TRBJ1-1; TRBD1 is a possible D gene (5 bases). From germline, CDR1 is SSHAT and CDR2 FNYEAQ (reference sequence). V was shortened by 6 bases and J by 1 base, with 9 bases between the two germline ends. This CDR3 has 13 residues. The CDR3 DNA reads TGTGCCAGCAGTCGACAGCCGAACACTGAAGCTTTCTTT. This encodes CASSRQPNTEAFF.

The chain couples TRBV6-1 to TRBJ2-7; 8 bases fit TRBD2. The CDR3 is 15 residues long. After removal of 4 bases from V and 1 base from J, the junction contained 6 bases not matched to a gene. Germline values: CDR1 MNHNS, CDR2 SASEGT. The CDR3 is CASSAGRGVSYEQYF. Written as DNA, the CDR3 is TGTGCCAGCAGTGCGGGGCGGGGGGTTTCCTACGAGCAGTACTTC.

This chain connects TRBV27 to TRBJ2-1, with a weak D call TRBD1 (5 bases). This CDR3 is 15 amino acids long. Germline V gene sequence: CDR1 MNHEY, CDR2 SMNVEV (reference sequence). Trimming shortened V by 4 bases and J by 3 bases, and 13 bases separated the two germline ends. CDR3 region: CASSSSQGNYNEQFF. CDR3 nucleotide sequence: TGTGCCAGCAGTTCGAGTCAGGGAAACTACAATGAGCAGTTCTTC.

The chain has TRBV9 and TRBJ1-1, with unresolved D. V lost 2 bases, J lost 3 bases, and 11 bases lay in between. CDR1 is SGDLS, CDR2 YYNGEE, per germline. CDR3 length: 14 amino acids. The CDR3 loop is CASSVRQRDTEAFF. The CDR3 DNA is TGTGCCAGCAGCGTTAGGCAGAGGGACACTGAAGCTTTCTTT.

CDR3 amino acids: CASSPYPGGPQPQHF. CDR3 sequence (DNA): TGTGCCAGCAGCCCGTACCCAGGGGGGCCTCAGCCCCAGCATTTT. V is TRBV7-9 and J is TRBJ1-5, with 7 nucleotides matching TRBD1. Germline V gene lookup returns CDR1 SEHNR and CDR2 FQNEAQ (reference sequence). This CDR3 contains 15 residues. V was pared by 5 bases and J by 6 bases, with 10 bases of the junction left unmatched. Full variable domain (remainder filled in from reference TRBV7-9 and TRBJ1-5): DTGVSQNPRHKITKRGQNVTFRCDPISEHNRLYWYRQTLGQGPEFLTYFQNEAQLEKSRLLSDRFSAERPKGSFSTLEIQRTEQGDSAMYLCASSPYPGGPQPQHFGDGTRLSIL.

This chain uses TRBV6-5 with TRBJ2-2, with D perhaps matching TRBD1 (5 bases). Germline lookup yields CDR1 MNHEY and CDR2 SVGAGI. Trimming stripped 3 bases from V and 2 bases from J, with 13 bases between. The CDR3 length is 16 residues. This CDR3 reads CASSYEDRLNTGELFF. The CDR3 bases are TGTGCCAGCAGTTATGAAGACAGACTTAACACCGGGGAGCTGTTTTTT.

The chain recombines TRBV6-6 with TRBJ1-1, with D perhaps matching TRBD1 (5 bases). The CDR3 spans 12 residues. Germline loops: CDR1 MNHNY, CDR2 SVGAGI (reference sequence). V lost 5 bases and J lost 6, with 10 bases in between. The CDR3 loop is CASSPGTSEAFF. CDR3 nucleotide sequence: TGTGCCAGCAGTCCTGGGACTTCTGAAGCTTTCTTT.

The CDR3 loop reads CASSRSSLSGYTF. In DNA, the CDR3 is TGCGCCAGCAGTCGAAGTTCCCTATCGGGGTACACCTTC. The chain uses TRBV10-2 and TRBJ1-2; no clear D gene. Germline CDR1 WSHSY, CDR2 SAAADI. V lost 5 bases, J lost 11 bases, and 18 bases lay in between. CDR3 length: 13 amino acids.

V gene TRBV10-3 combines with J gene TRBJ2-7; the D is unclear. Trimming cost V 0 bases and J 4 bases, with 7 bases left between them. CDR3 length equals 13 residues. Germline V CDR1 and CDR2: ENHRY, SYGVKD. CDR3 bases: TGTGCCATCAGTGAGTCTGGGCCTTACGAGCAGTACTTC. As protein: CAISESGPYEQYF.

In nucleotides, the CDR3 is TGCGCCAGCAGCCTATCGGGAGCAATCAATCAGCCCCAGCATTTT. This codes for CASSLSGAINQPQHF. The V and J genes are TRBV5-1 and TRBJ1-5; the D is unclear. V shed 4 bases and J shed 3 bases, with 14 bases lying between them. This CDR3 has 15 residues. CDR1 and CDR2 from the germline V gene are SGHRS and YFSETQ. Combining the CDR3 with reference TRBV5-1 and TRBJ1-5 gives the whole variable domain KAGVTQTPRYLIKTRGQQVTLSCSPISGHRSVSWYQQTPGQGLQFLFEYFSETQRNKGNFPGRFSGRQFSNSRSEMNVSTLELGDSALYLCASSLSGAINQPQHFGDGTRLSIL.